One sample yielded the 27 T cell receptor beta chains listed below, sequenced in a study of OX40 agonist ivuxolimab in advanced cancers. Profiled with immunoSEQ multiplex PCR; TCRdb holds only in-frame clones, not every one. The sample carries around 79,000 clones, 88% recorded once. The material was CD4+ or CD8+ T cells sorted from blood, obtained in a trial of the OX40 agonist ivuxolimab. The receptors derive from an adult with an advanced solid tumor such as melanoma, head and neck, liver or kidney cancer.

This clone was counted a single time. V gene TRBV5-4 combines with J gene TRBJ2-5, with 13 bases matching TRBD2. Losses at the gene ends were 5 bases for V and 4 bases for J; bases not matched to a gene: 11. Germline-derived CDR1 and CDR2 are SGHNT and YYREEE (reference sequence). The CDR3 runs to 17 residues. CDR3 in amino acids: CASRSTTSGGRSETQYF. The CDR3 region has the DNA TGTGCCAGCAGGTCCACGACTAGCGGGGGGAGGTCAGAGACCCAGTACTTC.

CDR3 bases: TGTGCCAGCAGTGTGGGAGGGGCGAGGGGGGGAGTGACGAATGAAAAACTGTTTTTT. It is translated as CASSVGGARGGVTNEKLFF. The rearrangement joins TRBV6-1 to TRBJ1-4, with a possible D match to TRBD1 (6 bases). The CDR3 contains 19 residues. V gave up 4 bases and J gave up 5 bases, with 26 bases separating them. From germline, CDR1 is MNHNS and CDR2 SASEGT.

The rearrangement links TRBV6-5 to TRBJ2-1, with D uncertain. Germline CDR1 and CDR2: MNHEY and SVGAGI. The CDR3 is 15 amino acids. V lost 6 bases, J lost 0 bases, and 12 bases lay in between. The CDR3: CASRKSGPSYNEQFF. The CDR3, as DNA: TGTGCCAGCAGGAAGTCCGGACCCTCCTACAATGAGCAGTTCTTC.

The CDR3 DNA sequence: TGCGCCAGCAGTGGGGGACAGGGAAGCTACACCTTC. This gives the protein CASSGGQGSYTF. The V gene is TRBV10-1, the J gene TRBJ1-2; 9 positions agree with TRBD1. CDR1 and CDR2 (germline): WNHNN, SYGVQD (reference sequence). V lost 4 bases and J lost 9; bases outside the gene matches: 3. CDR3 size: 12 residues.

This chain joins TRBV25-1 and TRBJ2-7; D remains unclear. The V and J ends lost 0 bases and 5 bases respectively, with 5 bases between them. CDR1 is MGHDK and CDR2 is SYGVNS in the germline V gene. The CDR3 spans 12 residues. CDR3 amino acids: CASSEYKDEQYF. The DNA for the CDR3 is TGTGCCAGCAGTGAATATAAGGACGAGCAGTACTTC.

This sequence joins TRBV21-1 and TRBJ1-1; the D call TRBD1 from the table was never checked on the DNA. TRBV21-1 is a known pseudogene. The CDR3 loop spans 15 amino acids. The chain's CDR3 is CASRGPGQGNTEAFF. The DNA of the CDR3 is TGTGCCAGCCGGGGACCGGGACAGGGGAACACTGAAGCTTTCTTT.

This rearrangement joins TRBV5-4 to TRBJ1-1; 8 nucleotides line up with TRBD1. CDR1 is SGHNT, CDR2 YYREEE, per germline (reference sequence). The CDR3 is 13 amino acids. With V trimmed by 6 bases and J by 3 bases, 4 bases remained unmatched. DNA for the CDR3: TGTGCCAGCACCAGGGGGCTGGACACTGAAGCTTTCTTT. Its protein is CASTRGLDTEAFF. Using reference TRBV5-4 and TRBJ1-1 for the parts outside the CDR3, the full variable domain is ETGVTQSPTHLIKTRGQQVTLRCSSQSGHNTVSWYQQALGQGPQFIFQYYREEENGRGNFPPRFSGLQFPNYSSELNVNALELDDSALYLCASTRGLDTEAFFGQGTRLTVV.

V is TRBV10-3 and J is TRBJ2-3; 10 bases are a match to TRBD1. Per the germline V gene, CDR1 is ENHRY and CDR2 is SYGVKD. The CDR3 has 13 amino acids. V dropped 10 bases and J dropped 2; count of bases not matched to a gene: 3. CDR3 region: CATGTGVTDTQYF. CDR3 bases: TGTGCCACAGGGACAGGGGTCACAGATACGCAGTATTTT.

This chain uses TRBV6-5 with TRBJ2-7, with D perhaps matching TRBD1 (5 bases). CDR1 is MNHEY, CDR2 SVGAGI, per germline. CDR3 length equals 14 residues. Trimming cost V 6 bases and J 5 bases, with 17 bases left between them. For the CDR3, the DNA is TGTGCCAGCAGAGAGCCAGGGTATCCCAACGAGCAGTACTTC. Amino acids: CASREPGYPNEQYF.

The V gene is TRBV7-9, the J gene TRBJ2-1; D gene unclear. Trimming took 5 bases from V and 1 from J, leaving 12 bases between them. From germline, CDR1 is SEHNR and CDR2 FQNEAQ (reference sequence). The CDR3 is made up of 15 amino acids. The CDR3: CASSSIAGSYNEQFF. The CDR3 DNA is TGTGCCAGCAGCAGTATAGCAGGATCCTACAATGAGCAGTTCTTC.

The table lists this clone with a few counts. The genes are TRBV18 and TRBJ1-5; TRBD1 agrees at 11 bases. Trimming took 5 bases from V and 6 from J; bases not matched to a gene: 3. The CDR3 spans 14 residues. Germline V lookup: CDR1 KGHSH, CDR2 LQKENI. The CDR3 spells CASSRTGGGQPQHF. DNA of the CDR3: TGTGCCAGCTCAAGGACAGGGGGCGGTCAGCCCCAGCATTTT. Combining the CDR3 with reference TRBV18 and TRBJ1-5 gives the whole variable domain NAGVMQNPRHLVRRRGQEARLRCSPMKGHSHVYWYRQLPEEGLKFMVYLQKENIIDESGMPKERFSAEFPKEGPSILRIQQVVRGDSAAYFCASSRTGGGQPQHFGDGTRLSIL.

This chain uses TRBV9 with TRBJ2-1; 8 positions agree with TRBD2. There are 15 residues in the CDR3. Trimming at V came to 4 bases and at J to 0 bases, leaving 3 bases not matched to a gene. Germline V CDR1 and CDR2: SGDLS, YYNGEE. The CDR3 bases are TGTGCCAGCAGCCCGAGCGGGAGCTCCTACAATGAGCAGTTCTTC. Encoded protein: CASSPSGSSYNEQFF.

The chain links TRBV5-8 to TRBJ1-5, with 8 nucleotides matching TRBD1. The V segment lost 4 bases and the J segment 4 bases; nucleotides outside the gene matches: 7. In germline, CDR1 is SGHTS, CDR2 YDEGEE. The CDR3 runs 15 residues. CDR3 bases: TGTGCCAGCAGCCCTAGGACAGGGCGTAATCAGCCCCAGCATTTT. Translated, it gives CASSPRTGRNQPQHF.

This clone was recorded a few times. The chain is built from TRBV9 and TRBJ2-6; D unclear. Germline-derived CDR1 and CDR2 are SGDLS and YYNGEE. This CDR3 spans 15 amino acids. V dropped 0 bases and J dropped 1 base, with 5 bases sitting between them. The CDR3 region has the DNA TGTGCCAGCAGCGTAGGAGCGTCTGGGGCCAACGTCCTGACTTTC. Its protein is CASSVGASGANVLTF.

The chain links TRBV21-1 to TRBJ1-1. TRBV21-1 is a listed pseudogene. The CDR3 contains 13 residues. CDR3 residues: CASSASGNTEAFF. As DNA, the CDR3 is TGTGCCAGCAGCGCCTCGGGGAACACTGAAGCTTTCTTT.

This clone was recorded once. The chain is built from TRBV7-2 and TRBJ2-2; TRBD1 matches 10 bases. CDR1 is SGHTA and CDR2 is FQGNSA in the germline V gene. The CDR3 loop spans 17 amino acids. The trim removed 3 bases at V and 3 bases at J, leaving 7 bases unmatched. CDR3 sequence: CASSLQDRGQYTGELFF. As DNA, the CDR3 is TGTGCCAGCAGCTTGCAAGACAGGGGGCAATACACCGGGGAGCTGTTTTTT. Complete variable domain (other parts from reference TRBV7-2 and TRBJ2-2): GAGVSQSPSNKVTEKGKDVELRCDPISGHTALYWYRQSLGQGLEFLIYFQGNSAPDKSGLPSDRFSAERTGGSVSTLTIQRTQQEDSAVYLCASSLQDRGQYTGELFFGEGSRLTVL.

The chain carries TRBV30 and TRBJ2-6; D is possibly TRBD2 (5 bases). The germline V gene encodes CDR1 GTSNPN and CDR2 SVGIG (reference sequence). V lost 0 bases to trimming and J lost 4 bases, with 10 bases between them. CDR3 length: 15 amino acids. The CDR3 protein is CAWSVRGYGANVLTF. The DNA of the CDR3 is TGTGCCTGGAGTGTACGAGGGTACGGGGCCAACGTCCTGACTTTC. Full variable domain (rest looked up from reference TRBV30 and TRBJ2-6): SQTIHQWPATLVQPVGSPLSLECTVEGTSNPNLYWYRQAAGRGLQLLFYSVGIGQISSEVPQNLSASRPQDRQFILSSKKLLLSDSGFYLCAWSVRGYGANVLTFGAGSRLTVL.

A note on this clone: One junction end disagrees with the germline gene, perhaps due to a read error. This sequence joins TRBV7-7 and TRBJ2-5; D may be TRBD1 (6 bases). The CDR3 length is 14 residues. Germline CDR1 and CDR2: SSHAT and FNYEAQ (reference sequence). Here the CDR3 reads CASRPPDRQETQYF. CDR3 bases: TGTGCTAGCAGACCGCCGGACAGACAAGAGACCCAGTACTTC.

The rearrangement links TRBV9 to TRBJ1-3; D may be TRBD1 (5 bases). There are 16 residues in the CDR3. V lost 3 bases and J 2 bases, leaving 15 bases between the germline ends. Germline V gene data show CDR1 as SGDLS and CDR2 as YYNGEE. Written as DNA, the CDR3 is TGTGCCAGCAGCGCAGGGAGTTCAGGGACTGGAAACACCATATATTTT. Amino acids: CASSAGSSGTGNTIYF.

The chain links TRBV30 to TRBJ2-7, with 11 positions matching TRBD1. CDR1 is GTSNPN and CDR2 is SVGIG in the germline V gene (reference sequence). The CDR3 sequence is 13 residues long. The trim removed 7 bases at V and 7 bases at J, leaving 9 bases unmatched. The CDR3 reads CASRTGGGKEQYF. The CDR3 DNA follows: TGTGCCTCAAGGACAGGGGGCGGAAAGGAGCAGTACTTC.

V gene TRBV25-1 combines with J gene TRBJ2-2, with unresolved D. The CDR3 consists of 15 residues. Looked up from germline, CDR1 is MGHDK and CDR2 is SYGVNS. With 4 bases removed from V and 5 bases from J, the gap between germline ends came to 14 bases. The CDR3 DNA reads TGTGCCAGCAGTGTGACTGGTGGGTGGACCGGGGAGCTGTTTTTT. Its protein is CASSVTGGWTGELFF.

In this sample, this clone turned up once. J is TRBJ1-4 and V is TRBV19, with D possibly matching TRBD1 (5 bases). Trimming removed 6 bases at V and 7 bases at J, with 15 bases between. Germline V gene sequence: CDR1 LNHDA, CDR2 SQIVND (reference sequence). CDR3 length: 14 amino acids. CDR3 sequence reads: CASSLGVNREKLFF. The CDR3 DNA follows: TGTGCCAGTAGCTTAGGGGTGAATCGTGAAAAACTGTTTTTT.

The CDR3: CAISESPGGTEAFF. CDR3 DNA: TGTGCCATCAGTGAGTCTCCGGGGGGCACTGAAGCTTTCTTT. This sequence joins TRBV10-3 and TRBJ1-1; tentative D call: TRBD1 (5 bases). This CDR3 has 14 amino acids. With 0 bases removed from V and 4 bases from J, the gap between germline ends came to 9 bases. Per germline, CDR1 ENHRY and CDR2 SYGVKD.

The J gene is TRBJ2-1, the V gene TRBV10-3, with D perhaps given as TRBD1 or TRBD2 (5 bases each). The germline V and J ends were trimmed by 2 bases and 11 bases, with 13 bases remaining between them. There are 13 residues in the CDR3. The germline CDR1 and CDR2 sequences are ENHRY and SYGVKD. CDR3 DNA sequence: TGTGCCATCAGTGAGATACCGGGACGCAAGCAGTTCTTC. Translated, it gives CAISEIPGRKQFF.

The genes are TRBV18 and TRBJ1-1; D remains unclear. V lost 1 base, J lost 2 bases, and 8 bases lay in between. Germline CDR1 and CDR2: KGHSH and LQKENI. The CDR3 is 14 amino acids. This chain's CDR3 is CASSPRAENTEAFF. CDR3 nucleotide sequence: TGTGCCAGCTCACCACGGGCAGAAAACACTGAAGCTTTCTTT.

This sequence joins TRBV30 and TRBJ1-1, with D hard to call. The CDR3 is 11 residues long. V shed 4 bases and J shed 4 bases, with 7 bases lying between them. The V gene's germline CDR1 is GTSNPN and CDR2 SVGIG (reference sequence). The CDR3 spells CAWTASTEAFF. CDR3 DNA sequence: TGTGCCTGGACCGCTAGCACTGAAGCTTTCTTT.

This rearrangement joins TRBV7-3 to TRBJ1-1; 12 positions match TRBD1. CDR3 size: 16 residues. Germline loops: CDR1 SGHTA, CDR2 FQGTGA. Unmatched junction bases numbered 9, after V lost 5 bases and J lost 5 bases. The CDR3 loop reads CASSPIRDRGQTEAFF. The CDR3 bases are TGTGCCAGCAGCCCAATCCGGGACAGGGGGCAGACTGAAGCTTTCTTT. The full variable domain, with the rest looked up from reference TRBV7-3 and TRBJ1-1, is GAGVSQTPSNKVTEKGKYVELRCDPISGHTALYWYRQSLGQGPEFLIYFQGTGAADDSGLPNDRFFAVRPEGSVSTLKIQRTERGDSAVYLCASSPIRDRGQTEAFFGQGTRLTVV.